Below are 29 T cell receptor beta chains sequenced from a single sample in a study of cytomegalovirus exposure and HLA in healthy donors. In the PCR, 60 Vbeta and 13 Jbeta primers were used. The data were produced by immunoSEQ multiplex PCR, yet TCRdb's version contains in-frame clones alone and is incomplete. The sample has around 90,000 clones; about 80% are singletons. Sequencing was carried out using PBMCs. These receptors were taken from a man aged 25 to 40 in good health and CMV-seronegative.

This clone was found a few times. The chain uses TRBV7-6 and TRBJ2-5; the D gene is possibly TRBD1 (6 bases). Germline CDR1 reads SGHVS; CDR2 reads FNYEAQ. The ends were cut back, 5 bases at V and 4 bases at J, with 14 bases in the middle. The CDR3 runs to 14 residues. This chain's CDR3 is CASSTSGTRETQYF. The CDR3 coding sequence is TGTGCCAGCAGCACGTCCGGGACACGAGAGACCCAGTACTTC.

The chain combines TRBV7-9 with TRBJ1-1, with a tentative D call TRBD1 (6 bases). Trimming took off 5 bases at V and 10 bases at J, with 14 bases between the two ends. The CDR3 is 12 amino acids. Germline V CDR1 and CDR2: SEHNR, FQNEAQ (reference sequence). The CDR3 coding sequence is TGTGCCAGCAGCGCCGACGGGGGGCCAGCTTTCTTT. It specifies CASSADGGPAFF.

The V call is TRBV7-8, the J call TRBJ1-1, with D uncertain. V was trimmed by 2 bases and J by 5 bases, leaving 12 bases between them. This CDR3 has 14 amino acids. Germline V gene lookup returns CDR1 SGHVS and CDR2 FQNEAQ. DNA for the CDR3: TGTGCCAGCAGCTTAAGGGAGGGTTTAACTGAAGCTTTCTTT. Its translation is CASSLREGLTEAFF. Supplemented by reference TRBV7-8 and TRBJ1-1, the full variable domain reads GAGVSQSPRYKVAKRGQDVALRCDPISGHVSLFWYQQALGQGPEFLTYFQNEAQLDKSGLPSDRFFAERPEGSVSTLKIQRTQQEDSAVYLCASSLREGLTEAFFGQGTRLTVV.

The V call is TRBV6-5, the J call TRBJ2-7; 7 bases line up with TRBD2. V dropped 6 bases and J dropped 5; count of bases not matched to a gene: 13. Germline V lookup: CDR1 MNHEY, CDR2 SVGAGI. The CDR3 length is 15 residues. CDR3 DNA: TGTGCCAGCAGCTCCTTAGGCGGGAGTACGAACGAGCAGTACTTC. This translates into CASSSLGGSTNEQYF.

The CDR3 protein is CAWSVHGVYETQYF. The CDR3 bases are TGTGCCTGGAGTGTACACGGAGTTTATGAGACGCAGTATTTT. J is TRBJ2-3 and V is TRBV30, with D uncertain. The germline V gene has CDR1 GTSNPN and CDR2 SVGIG (reference sequence). The CDR3 spans 14 residues. V was pared by 0 bases and J by 9 bases, with 16 bases between.

V usage is TRBV5-6 and J usage is TRBJ2-1; 12 nucleotides align to TRBD1. V gave up 1 base and J gave up 7 bases; unmatched junction bases: 15. Germline V gene data show CDR1 as SGHDT and CDR2 as YYEEEE. The length of the CDR3 is 19 residues. The CDR3 bases are TGTGCCAGCAGCTTGCCGGGACAGGGGGCGAAGTATCGAAGGAATGAGCAGTTCTTC. Residues: CASSLPGQGAKYRRNEQFF.

This clone was counted a few times. The chain couples TRBV5-6 to TRBJ1-2, with D unresolved. From germline, CDR1 is SGHDT and CDR2 YYEEEE. The CDR3 spans 12 residues. V lost 3 bases to trimming and J lost 5 bases, with 8 bases between them. Written as DNA, the CDR3 is TGTGCCAGCAGCTCCTTCCCTTATGGCTACACCTTC. The encoded protein is CASSSFPYGYTF.

This chain connects TRBV7-2 to TRBJ2-7, with a weak D call TRBD2 (7 bases). The CDR3 contains 16 residues. Germline CDR1 is SGHTA and CDR2 is FQGNSA. Between the trimmed V and J ends, which lost 1 base and 3 bases, there was a span of 16 bases. The CDR3 reads CASSLVMAGANYEQYF. The CDR3 nucleotides are TGTGCCAGCAGCTTAGTAATGGCGGGGGCCAACTACGAGCAGTACTTC.

The chain combines TRBV2 with TRBJ1-6; D possibly corresponds to TRBD1 (5 bases). Trimming took 4 bases from V and 4 from J, leaving 17 bases between them. CDR1 and CDR2 (germline): SNHLY, FYNNEI. CDR3 size: 17 residues. The CDR3 loop is CASSALVGGGYNSPLHF. CDR3 bases: TGTGCCAGCAGTGCCCTAGTTGGCGGGGGTTATAATTCACCCCTCCACTTT.

V is TRBV16 and J is TRBJ2-5, with D perhaps matching TRBD2 (6 bases). V was shortened by 6 bases and J by 1 base, with 21 bases between the two germline ends. CDR1 and CDR2 (germline): KGHSY, FQNENV. The CDR3 extends over 17 amino acids. The CDR3 protein is CASSLKPPGGSQETQYF. Here the CDR3 DNA reads TGTGCCAGCAGTCTAAAGCCCCCCGGGGGTTCCCAAGAGACCCAGTACTTC.

The chain uses TRBV9 and TRBJ1-1, with unresolved D. The CDR3 extends over 14 amino acids. The ends were cut back, 0 bases at V and 3 bases at J, with 9 bases in the middle. In germline, CDR1 is SGDLS, CDR2 YYNGEE. CDR3 nucleotide sequence: TGTGCCAGCAGCGTAGTTAGCGTGGACACTGAAGCTTTCTTT. Encoded protein: CASSVVSVDTEAFF.

This clone has more than one count but fewer than ten. The chain employs TRBV28 and TRBJ2-7, with 7 bases aligning to TRBD2. V lost 6 bases, J lost 4 bases, and 18 bases stayed unmatched. From germline, CDR1 is MDHEN and CDR2 SYDVKM. This CDR3 region has 17 residues. DNA of the CDR3: TGTGCCAGCAGCCCAACCGCTCCCGGGACCGGGGGGTACGAGCAGTACTTC. The encoded protein is CASSPTAPGTGGYEQYF. Drawing the rest from reference TRBV28 and TRBJ2-7, the complete variable domain is DVKVTQSSRYLVKRTGEKVFLECVQDMDHENMFWYRQDPGLGLRLIYFSYDVKMKEKGDIPEGYSVSREKKERFSLILESASTNQTSMYLCASSPTAPGTGGYEQYFGPGTRLTVT.

The chain carries TRBV4-3 and TRBJ2-2; D is ambiguous. Looked up from germline, CDR1 is LGHNA and CDR2 is YSLEER. The ends were cut back, 1 base at V and 5 bases at J, with 8 bases in the middle. The length of the CDR3 is 14 residues. In DNA, the CDR3 is TGCGCCAGCAGCCAAGTTAGACAAACCGGGGAGCTGTTTTTT. Translating gives CASSQVRQTGELFF.

This rearrangement joins TRBV19 to TRBJ2-3; 11 bases are shared with TRBD1. Germline V CDR1 and CDR2: LNHDA, SQIVND (reference sequence). CDR3 length equals 16 residues. V shed 5 bases, J shed 2 bases, and the junction held 6 bases outside the gene matches. CDR3 DNA: TGTGCCAGTAGTGTCGGACAGGGGGCGTACACAGATACGCAGTATTTT. Residues: CASSVGQGAYTDTQYF.

The chain employs TRBV7-9 and TRBJ2-1, with D tentatively TRBD1 (5 bases). The CDR3 loop spans 15 amino acids. The V gene's germline CDR1 is SEHNR and CDR2 FQNEAQ (reference sequence). The germline V and J ends were trimmed by 5 bases and 5 bases, with 16 bases remaining between them. CDR3 nucleotide sequence: TGTGCCAGCAGCCCCTTAGCAGGGTTGGACAATGAGCAGTTCTTC. Encoded protein: CASSPLAGLDNEQFF.

The chain employs TRBV30 and TRBJ2-7; D might be TRBD2 (7 bases). The V gene's germline CDR1 is GTSNPN and CDR2 SVGIG (reference sequence). V gave up 2 bases and J gave up 9 bases, with 14 bases separating them. This CDR3 region has 12 residues. CDR3 in amino acids: CAWSPTGGRQYF. Here the CDR3 DNA reads TGTGCCTGGAGTCCAACGGGGGGCAGGCAGTACTTC.

A few counts support this clone. This chain joins TRBV5-6 and TRBJ1-4, with TRBD1 identical over 8 bases. Germline values: CDR1 SGHDT, CDR2 YYEEEE. CDR3 length: 14 amino acids. Trimming at V came to 2 bases and at J to 10 bases, leaving 7 bases not matched to a gene. The CDR3 sequence: CASSFGTGGGKLFF. In nucleotides, the CDR3 is TGTGCCAGCAGCTTCGGGACAGGAGGCGGAAAACTGTTTTTT.

The rearrangement uses TRBV7-8 and TRBJ1-2, with 8 bases identical to TRBD1. V shed 5 bases, J shed 8 bases, and the junction held 10 bases outside the gene matches. In germline, CDR1 is SGHVS, CDR2 FQNEAQ. This CDR3 is 14 amino acids long. The CDR3 sequence: CASSRSRGTGGYTF. CDR3 in DNA: TGTGCCAGCAGCCGATCCCGGGGGACAGGAGGCTACACCTTC. The full variable domain, rest sourced from reference TRBV7-8 and TRBJ1-2, is GAGVSQSPRYKVAKRGQDVALRCDPISGHVSLFWYQQALGQGPEFLTYFQNEAQLDKSGLPSDRFFAERPEGSVSTLKIQRTQQEDSAVYLCASSRSRGTGGYTFGSGTRLTVV.

The V call is TRBV5-1, the J call TRBJ2-5; D unclear. This CDR3 region has 14 residues. Trimming took off 0 bases at V and 0 bases at J, with 6 bases between the two ends. The V gene's germline CDR1 is SGHRS and CDR2 YFSETQ. The CDR3 here is CASSLVQYQETQYF. The CDR3, as DNA: TGCGCCAGCAGCTTGGTTCAGTACCAAGAGACCCAGTACTTC.

The chain joins TRBV19 to TRBJ1-3; no firm D call. CDR3 length: 12 amino acids. Germline CDR1 LNHDA, CDR2 SQIVND (reference sequence). Trimming removed 9 bases at V and 4 bases at J, with 10 bases between. The CDR3: CASRLSGNTIYF. The CDR3 region has the DNA TGTGCCAGCCGCCTATCCGGAAACACCATATATTTT.

The chain has TRBV15 and TRBJ2-2; 8 bases agree with TRBD2. The CDR3 contains 18 residues. V trimming: 2 bases; J trimming: 5 bases; junction bases outside the gene matches: 13. The germline V gene has CDR1 LNHNV and CDR2 YYDKDF (reference sequence). CDR3 DNA sequence: TGTGCCACCAGCAGACTTTCCGGGGGGGTTCCCGGTACCGGGGAGCTGTTTTTT. Translation: CATSRLSGGVPGTGELFF.

The V gene is TRBV7-9, the J gene TRBJ2-7; no clear D. The CDR3 consists of 14 residues. Germline CDR1 SEHNR, CDR2 FQNEAQ (reference sequence). V lost 5 bases, J lost 3 bases, and 14 bases lay in between. CDR3 in amino acids: CASSMTDSLYEQYF. CDR3 DNA: TGTGCCAGCAGCATGACTGATTCCCTCTACGAGCAGTACTTC.

CDR3 loop: CASSIAGGDEQYF. The CDR3 bases are TGTGCCAGTAGTATAGCCGGGGGGGACGAGCAGTACTTC. The chain is built from TRBV19 and TRBJ2-7, with 8 bases identical to TRBD2. The germline V gene has CDR1 LNHDA and CDR2 SQIVND (reference sequence). CDR3 length equals 13 residues. With 1 base clipped from V and 5 bases from J, the junction kept 1 base outside the gene matches.

For the CDR3, the DNA is TGTGCCTGGAGTGTAGTATCGGGAGTGGGTTACAATGAGCAGTTCTTC. It is translated as CAWSVVSGVGYNEQFF. The chain joins TRBV30 to TRBJ2-1, with D possibly TRBD2 on 6 matching bases. There are 16 residues in the CDR3. V was shortened by 0 bases and J by 4 bases, with 16 bases between the two germline ends. Germline assignment: CDR1 GTSNPN and CDR2 SVGIG (reference sequence).

This clone was seen a handful of times. V gene TRBV30 combines with J gene TRBJ2-2, with TRBD2 matching 10 bases. Germline V gives CDR1 GTSNPN, CDR2 SVGIG (reference sequence). V gave up 4 bases and J gave up 5 bases; unmatched junction bases: 10. This CDR3 comprises 16 residues. CDR3: CAWIVAGGAETGELFF. The DNA of the CDR3 is TGTGCCTGGATAGTAGCGGGAGGAGCGGAAACCGGGGAGCTGTTTTTT. The full variable domain, in which reference TRBV30 and TRBJ2-2 provide the parts outside the CDR3, is SQTIHQWPATLVQPVGSPLSLECTVEGTSNPNLYWYRQAAGRGLQLLFYSVGIGQISSEVPQNLSASRPQDRQFILSSKKLLLSDSGFYLCAWIVAGGAETGELFFGEGSRLTVL.

The chain has TRBV7-8 and TRBJ1-5, with TRBD1 matching over 10 bases. CDR1 and CDR2 from the germline V gene are SGHVS and FQNEAQ. V shed 5 bases, J shed 5 bases, and the junction held 9 bases outside the gene matches. The CDR3 consists of 16 residues. The CDR3 DNA reads as TGTGCCAGCAGCCCTCGACAGGGGGCGGGGGATCAGCCCCAGCATTTT. It yields the protein CASSPRQGAGDQPQHF. The whole variable domain, remainder taken from reference TRBV7-8 and TRBJ1-5, is GAGVSQSPRYKVAKRGQDVALRCDPISGHVSLFWYQQALGQGPEFLTYFQNEAQLDKSGLPSDRFFAERPEGSVSTLKIQRTQQEDSAVYLCASSPRQGAGDQPQHFGDGTRLSIL.

Here the CDR3 DNA reads TGCGCCAGCAGCTTGGTGCCAGGGGGCGAGAACACTGAAGCTTTCTTT. Translation gives CASSLVPGGENTEAFF. The V gene is TRBV5-1, the J gene TRBJ1-1, with TRBD1 matching over 8 bases. Trimming cost V 0 bases and J 1 base; bases outside gene matches: 5. CDR1 and CDR2 (germline): SGHRS, YFSETQ. This CDR3 is 16 amino acids long.

The chain carries TRBV10-3 and TRBJ2-2, with a weak D call TRBD1 (5 bases). Trimming removed 6 bases from V and 4 bases from J, with 15 bases in between. The CDR3 loop spans 15 amino acids. Germline loops: CDR1 ENHRY, CDR2 SYGVKD. As DNA, the CDR3 is TGTGCCATCAGAGAAAAGGACATGCGCACCGGGGAGCTGTTTTTT. Its protein product is CAIREKDMRTGELFF.

The chain couples TRBV2 to TRBJ2-2; 11 bases map to TRBD2. Germline assignment: CDR1 SNHLY and CDR2 FYNNEI. The CDR3 extends over 16 amino acids. The V segment lost 8 bases and the J segment 4 bases; nucleotides outside the gene matches: 9. The CDR3 loop is CASLQTSGATTGELFF. The CDR3 region has the DNA TGTGCCAGCCTCCAGACTAGCGGGGCTACCACCGGGGAGCTGTTTTTT.